This TCR beta chain was captured in a study of PD-L1 blockade in urothelial cancer (dated by TCRdb to about 2017). Background for the entire study: Therapy was started at some point between 2013 and 2015 for all patients, and atezolizumab 1,200 mg was administered intravenously every 3 weeks. Blood samples gave a median of about 130,000 T cells and tens of thousands of unique TCRs, with a median clonality of 0.080. Fewer than ten patients reached durable clinical benefit, while some 21 patients did not. Blood samples were analyzed at two time points: 3 weeks after treatment start (second dose) and 6 weeks after treatment start. Durable clinical benefit was defined as progression-free survival longer than 6 months, and TCR features were also tested against progression-free and overall survival. An ECOG performance status of 0 or 1 was recorded for the patients, and 0 to 3 prior chemotherapy regimens had been received by the patients. Pretreatment tumor samples, along with matched peripheral blood serially collected before and after atezolizumab treatment, were subjected to TCR sequencing. In the same patients who had TCR sequencing, pretreatment tumors also underwent whole exome sequencing and RNA sequencing. Twenty-nine patients had pretreatment blood TCR-seq, some 24 had at least one posttreatment blood collection, and some 24 had tumor TCR-seq. About 90% of the 29 patients were males with bladder-origin urothelial cancer, and about 65% of the roughly 30 reported a prior smoking history. The study was an exploratory multi-omic analysis of somatic, immune and clinical correlates of response to PD-L1 blockade with atezolizumab in urothelial cancer.

Synthetic TCR analog templates were spiked into each PCR to estimate absolute template abundance from read counts. The immunoSEQ assay used bias-controlled V and J gene primers to amplify TCRbeta CDR3 regions from genomic DNA. Sequencing of rearranged TCRbeta segments was done at approximately 20X coverage. On the study's bioinformatics: Clustering was used to correct sequencing errors, and CDR3s were annotated against IMGT to assign V, D and J genes. Out-of-frame and stop-codon sequences were excluded, and only productive TCRbeta rearrangements were used in downstream analyses. Clonality was calculated as one minus the Shannon entropy normalized by the log of the number of unique productive sequences. Fisher's exact test with Benjamini-Hochberg correction, using a cutoff of adjusted p below 0.01, was how clones that differed between time points or between blood and tumor were identified. This immuneACCESS table, as held by TCRdb, lists in-frame sequences with V and J called but not all clones. Of the missing ones, under half trace to an unresolved V gene in checked studies; the others have no known cause. V, J and clone size were drawn from that table, and D and trimming were deduced from the DNA. The table for this sample lists about 90,000 clones; 90% to 95% of them were counted only once. Together, the top ten hold over 9% of the sample.

V loses 4 bases at its end and J loses 9 bases; junction bases beyond the gene matches: 8. The CDR3 has 15 amino acids, counting the end cysteine and phenylalanine. The retained sequence is limited to the CDR3, 45 bases, with the frame set at the first base. CDR1 and CDR2, looked up from the germline V gene, are SGHTA and FQGTGA. On this clone: It has no known antigen specificity. One base away there is no much larger clone; base qualities are not given.

The investigation overall reported the following: Improved progression-free and overall survival was associated with having pretreatment peripheral blood TCR clonality below the median. Because the sample size was small (n of about 30) and many exploratory analyses were performed, the results are intended to be hypothesis-generating. Among patients with durable benefit, tumor-associated TCR clones showed greater expansion in peripheral blood 3 weeks after treatment started (n ≈ 24, p = 0.022).

The cohort comprised nearly 30 patients with locally advanced or metastatic urothelial carcinoma treated at Memorial Sloan Kettering on a trial protocol. Peripheral blood mononuclear cells were collected from each patient pretreatment and during treatment, giving between 1 and 8 total time points per patient. The Qiagen DNeasy Blood extraction kit was used to purify genomic DNA from total PBMCs and tumor samples. Collected pretreatment and during treatment, PBMCs were isolated and stored as previously described. This specimen consisted of PBMCs, obtained around atezolizumab (anti-PD-L1) treatment. The source is a man aged 55 to 70 with urothelial cancer. Recombination connected TRBV7-3 to TRBJ2-6; 8 bases in between match TRBD1. The CDR3 region has the sequence CASSSRQGIGNVLTF. The DNA sequence follows: TGTGCCAGCAGCTCTAGACAGGGGATAGGCAACGTCCTGACTTTC.